A selection of T cell receptor beta chains follows, all from one sample in a study of blood T cell repertoires in COVID-19. The data were produced by immunoSEQ multiplex PCR, yet TCRdb's version contains in-frame clones alone and is incomplete. The sample includes roughly 160,000 clones, roughly 84% of them seen just once. Source material: peripheral blood. Source of these receptors: a man older than 75 with COVID-19, enrolled during active disease. The CDR3 runs from the conserved cysteine through the conserved F or W. D genes are given only for firm matches. Expanded clones are given a class, and other clones once, few, many or no size at all.

D gene | clone size | J gene | V gene | CDR3 protein | CDR3 DNA
TRBD1 | NA | TRBJ2-1 | TRBV6-6 | CASTSDRAAYNEQFF | TGTGCCAGCACCTCAGACAGGGCGGCCTACAATGAGCAGTTCTTC
NA | NA | TRBJ1-1 | TRBV19 | CASSPNQISNTEAFF | TGTGCCAGTAGTCCCAACCAGATTTCAAACACTGAAGCTTTCTTT
NA | NA | TRBJ1-2 | TRBV6-2/TRBV6-3 | CASSLGQNYGYTF | TGTGCCAGCAGTTTGGGGCAGAATTATGGCTACACCTTC
TRBD1 | NA | TRBJ1-6 | TRBV15 | CATSRDQGVSPLHF | TGTGCCACCAGCAGAGACCAGGGGGTATCACCCCTCCACTTT
TRBD1 | NA | TRBJ1-2 | TRBV28 | CASSFGDRPRDGYTF | TGTGCCAGCAGTTTTGGGGACAGGCCCCGGGATGGCTACACCTTC
NA | NA | TRBJ1-2 | TRBV5-5 | CASSPVLYGYTF | TGTGCCAGCAGCCCTGTCCTCTATGGCTACACCTTC
NA | NA | TRBJ2-2 | TRBV4-1 | CASSQSRRGLSNTGELFF | TGCGCCAGCAGCCAATCTCGCAGGGGTTTATCGAACACCGGGGAGCTGTTTTTT
NA | NA | TRBJ1-4 | TRBV19 | CASGQSTSTNEKLFF | TGTGCCAGCGGACAATCCACTTCAACTAATGAAAAACTGTTTTTT
NA | NA | TRBJ1-3 | TRBV28 | CASTTGSSSGNTIYF | TGTGCCAGCACTACAGGCTCCTCGTCTGGAAACACCATATATTTT
NA | NA | TRBJ1-4 | TRBV7-2 | CASSLPSGEKLFF | TGTGCCAGCAGCCTCCCCTCGGGTGAAAAACTGTTTTTT
TRBD2 | NA | TRBJ2-7 | TRBV6-5 | CASSTLISGGYEQYF | TGTGCCAGCAGCACGCTGATTAGCGGGGGGTACGAGCAGTACTTC
NA | NA | TRBJ1-2 | TRBV6-1 | CASSEAQQYNYGYTF | TGTGCCAGCAGTGAAGCGCAACAGTATAACTATGGCTACACCTTC
TRBD2 | NA | TRBJ2-2 | TRBV10-1 | CASRTSGTGELFF | TGCGCCAGCCGGACTAGCGGAACCGGGGAGCTGTTTTTT
NA | few | TRBJ1-6 | TRBV4-3 | CASSSGAQGLGSPLHF | TGCGCCAGCAGCTCAGGTGCACAGGGTTTGGGGTCACCCCTCCACTTT
TRBD2 | NA | TRBJ2-1 | TRBV5-4 | CASSRGGQAGGPYNEQFF | TGTGCCAGCAGCCGCGGTGGTCAGGCGGGGGGGCCCTACAATGAGCAGTTCTTC
TRBD1 | NA | TRBJ1-2 | TRBV28 | CASTDREYGYTF | TGTGCCAGCACGGACAGGGAATATGGCTACACCTTC
NA | NA | TRBJ1-6 | TRBV7-2 | CASSLGGQGNSPLHF | TGTGCCAGCAGCTTAGGAGGCCAGGGCAATTCACCCCTCCACTTT
NA | NA | TRBJ2-2 | TRBV5-1 | CASSLGGRTGELFF | TGCGCCAGCAGCTTGGGGGGGCGTACCGGGGAGCTGTTTTTT
NA | NA | TRBJ2-2 | TRBV5-1 | CASSLTGVAGELFF | TGCGCCAGCAGCTTAACGGGGGTGGCCGGGGAGCTGTTTTTT
TRBD1 | NA | TRBJ2-7 | TRBV19 | CASSMGLGQGPYEQYF | TGTGCCAGTAGTATGGGCTTGGGACAGGGACCCTACGAGCAGTACTTC
NA | NA | TRBJ2-3 | TRBV15 | CATSRGATGRIGADTQYF | TGTGCCACCAGCAGAGGGGCGACAGGGAGGATTGGGGCAGATACGCAGTATTTT
NA | NA | TRBJ1-2 | TRBV3-1/TRBV3-2 | CASSPTENYGYTF | TGTGCCAGCAGCCCGACAGAGAACTATGGCTACACCTTC
NA | NA | TRBJ1-2 | TRBV4-1 | CASSQERVSNYGYTF | TGCGCCAGCAGCCAAGAGAGGGTTAGTAACTATGGCTACACCTTC
NA | once | TRBJ2-7 | TRBV5-1 | CASSLEGQVYEQYF | TGCGCCAGCAGCTTGGAGGGGCAGGTCTACGAGCAGTACTTC